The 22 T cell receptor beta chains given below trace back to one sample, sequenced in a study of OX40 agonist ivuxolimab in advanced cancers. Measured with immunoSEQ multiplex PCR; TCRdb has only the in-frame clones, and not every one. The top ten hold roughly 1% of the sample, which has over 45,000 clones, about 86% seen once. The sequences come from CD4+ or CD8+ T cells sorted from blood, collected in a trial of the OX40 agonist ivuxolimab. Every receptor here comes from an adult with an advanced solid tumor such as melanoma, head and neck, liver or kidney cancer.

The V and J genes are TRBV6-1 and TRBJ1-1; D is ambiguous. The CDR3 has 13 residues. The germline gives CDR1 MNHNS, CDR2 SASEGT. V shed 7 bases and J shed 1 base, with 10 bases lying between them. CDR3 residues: CASISHTNTEAFF. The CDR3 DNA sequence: TGTGCCAGCATTTCACACACGAACACTGAAGCTTTCTTT.

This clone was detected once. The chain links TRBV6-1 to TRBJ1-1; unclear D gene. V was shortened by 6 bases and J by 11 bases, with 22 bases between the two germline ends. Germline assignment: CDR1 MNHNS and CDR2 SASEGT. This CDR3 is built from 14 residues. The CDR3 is CASRSRTALPRAFF. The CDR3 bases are TGTGCCAGCAGGTCTCGGACTGCTTTACCCCGGGCTTTCTTT.

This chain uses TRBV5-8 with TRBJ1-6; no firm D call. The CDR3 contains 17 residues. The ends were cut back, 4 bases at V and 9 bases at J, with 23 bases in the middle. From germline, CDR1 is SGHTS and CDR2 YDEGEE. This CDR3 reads CASSLSSGKRFGSPLHF. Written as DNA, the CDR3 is TGTGCCAGCAGCCTGTCGTCCGGGAAAAGGTTTGGTTCACCCCTCCACTTT. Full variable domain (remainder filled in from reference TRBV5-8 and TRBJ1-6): EAGVTQSPTHLIKTRGQQATLRCSPISGHTSVYWYQQALGLGLQFLLWYDEGEERNRGNFPPRFSGRQFPNYSSELNVNALELEDSALYLCASSLSSGKRFGSPLHFGNGTRLTVT.

The CDR3 DNA is TGTGCCAGCAGTTTATCGTTCGGATCCGATTACTATGGCTACACCTTC. This codes for CASSLSFGSDYYGYTF. The genes are TRBV28 and TRBJ1-2; no clear D gene. Trimming cost V 1 base and J 3 bases, with 15 bases left between them. The CDR3 sequence is 16 residues long. Germline CDR1 reads MDHEN; CDR2 reads SYDVKM.

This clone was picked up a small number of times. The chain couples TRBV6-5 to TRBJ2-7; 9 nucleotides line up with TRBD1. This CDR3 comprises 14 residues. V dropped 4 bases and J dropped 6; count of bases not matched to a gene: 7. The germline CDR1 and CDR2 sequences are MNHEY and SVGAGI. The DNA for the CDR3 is TGTGCCAGCAGTTTGGGACAGGGTCAGGGCGAGCAGTACTTC. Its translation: CASSLGQGQGEQYF.

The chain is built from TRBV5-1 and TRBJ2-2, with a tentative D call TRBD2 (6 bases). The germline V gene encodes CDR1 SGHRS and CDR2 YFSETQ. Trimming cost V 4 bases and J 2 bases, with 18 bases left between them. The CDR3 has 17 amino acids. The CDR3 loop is CASSADRGIANTGELFF. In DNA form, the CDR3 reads TGCGCCAGCAGCGCGGATCGGGGGATTGCAAACACCGGGGAGCTGTTTTTT. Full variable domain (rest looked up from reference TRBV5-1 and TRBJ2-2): KAGVTQTPRYLIKTRGQQVTLSCSPISGHRSVSWYQQTPGQGLQFLFEYFSETQRNKGNFPGRFSGRQFSNSRSEMNVSTLELGDSALYLCASSADRGIANTGELFFGEGSRLTVL.

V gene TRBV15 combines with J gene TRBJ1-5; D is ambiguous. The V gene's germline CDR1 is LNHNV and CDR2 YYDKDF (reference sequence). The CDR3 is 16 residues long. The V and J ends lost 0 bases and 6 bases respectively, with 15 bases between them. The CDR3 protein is CATSRDQSTSRQPQHF. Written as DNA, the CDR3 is TGTGCCACCAGCAGAGATCAGTCCACTTCTCGTCAGCCCCAGCATTTT.

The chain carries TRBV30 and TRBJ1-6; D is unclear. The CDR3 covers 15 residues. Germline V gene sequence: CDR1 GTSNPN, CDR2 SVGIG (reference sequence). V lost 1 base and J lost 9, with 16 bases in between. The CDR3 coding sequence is TGTGCCTGGAGTGGACAACCGGGAAGGAGTTCACCCCTCCACTTT. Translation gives CAWSGQPGRSSPLHF.

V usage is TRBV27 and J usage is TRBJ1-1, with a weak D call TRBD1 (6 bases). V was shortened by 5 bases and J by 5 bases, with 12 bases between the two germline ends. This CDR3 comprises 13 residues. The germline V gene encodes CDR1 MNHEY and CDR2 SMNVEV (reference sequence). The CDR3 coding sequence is TGTGCCAGCAGTCTCCAGGGGTTGACTGAAGCTTTCTTT. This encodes CASSLQGLTEAFF.

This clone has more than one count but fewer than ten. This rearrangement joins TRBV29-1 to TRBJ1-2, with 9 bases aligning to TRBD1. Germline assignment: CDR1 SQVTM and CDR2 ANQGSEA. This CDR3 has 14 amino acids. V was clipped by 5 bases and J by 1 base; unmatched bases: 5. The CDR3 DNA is TGCAGCGTTAAACAGGGGGCTGATAACTATGGCTACACCTTC. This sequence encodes CSVKQGADNYGYTF.

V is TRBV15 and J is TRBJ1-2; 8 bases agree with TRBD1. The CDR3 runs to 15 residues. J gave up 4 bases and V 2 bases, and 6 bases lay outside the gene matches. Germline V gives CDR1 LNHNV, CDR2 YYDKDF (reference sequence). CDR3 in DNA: TGTGCCACCAGCAGAAATCCTCAGGGGGCCTATGGCTACACCTTC. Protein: CATSRNPQGAYGYTF.

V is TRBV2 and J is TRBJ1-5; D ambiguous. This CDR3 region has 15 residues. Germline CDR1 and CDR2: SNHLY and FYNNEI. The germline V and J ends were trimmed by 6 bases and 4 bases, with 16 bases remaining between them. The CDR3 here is CASSGLRVGNQPQHF. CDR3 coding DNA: TGTGCCAGCAGCGGTCTCCGGGTTGGGAATCAGCCCCAGCATTTT. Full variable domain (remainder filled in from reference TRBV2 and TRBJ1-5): EPEVTQTPSHQVTQMGQEVILRCVPISNHLYFYWYRQILGQKVEFLVSFYNNEISEKSEIFDDQFSVERPDGSNFTLKIRSTKLEDSAMYFCASSGLRVGNQPQHFGDGTRLSIL.

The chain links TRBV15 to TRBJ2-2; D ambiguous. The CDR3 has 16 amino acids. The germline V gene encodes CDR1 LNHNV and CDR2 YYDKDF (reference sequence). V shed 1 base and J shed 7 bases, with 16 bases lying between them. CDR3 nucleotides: TGTGCCACCAGCAGAGCTACCAGCCGGGCCGTCGGGGAGCTGTTTTTT. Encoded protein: CATSRATSRAVGELFF. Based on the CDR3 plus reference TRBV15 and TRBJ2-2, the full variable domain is DAMVIQNPRYQVTQFGKPVTLSCSQTLNHNVMYWYQQKSSQAPKLLFHYYDKDFNNEADTPDNFQSRRPNTSFCFLDIRSPGLGDTAMYLCATSRATSRAVGELFFGEGSRLTVL.

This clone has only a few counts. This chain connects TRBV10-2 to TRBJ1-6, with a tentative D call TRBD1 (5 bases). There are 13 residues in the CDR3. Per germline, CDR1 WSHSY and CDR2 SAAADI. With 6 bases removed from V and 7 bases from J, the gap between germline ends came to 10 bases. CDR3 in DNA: TGCGCCAGCAGGACAGAGAGCAATTCACCCCTCCACTTT. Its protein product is CASRTESNSPLHF.

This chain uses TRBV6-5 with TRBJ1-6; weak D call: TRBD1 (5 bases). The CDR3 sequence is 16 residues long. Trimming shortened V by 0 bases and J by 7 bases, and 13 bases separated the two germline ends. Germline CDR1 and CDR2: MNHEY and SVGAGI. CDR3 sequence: CASSYSQGLRNSPLHF. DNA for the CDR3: TGTGCCAGCAGTTACTCGCAGGGACTGAGGAATTCACCCCTCCACTTT.

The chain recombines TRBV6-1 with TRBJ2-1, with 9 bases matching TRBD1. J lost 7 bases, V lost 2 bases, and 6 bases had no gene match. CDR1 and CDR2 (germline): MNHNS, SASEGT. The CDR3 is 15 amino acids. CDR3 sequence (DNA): TGTGCCAGCAGTGAATGGGGGACAGGGATGAATGAGCAGTTCTTC. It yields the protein CASSEWGTGMNEQFF.

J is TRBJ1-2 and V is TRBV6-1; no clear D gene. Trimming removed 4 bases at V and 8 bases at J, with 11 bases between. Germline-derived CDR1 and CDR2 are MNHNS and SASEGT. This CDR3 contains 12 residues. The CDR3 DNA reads TGTGCCAGCAGTGTGTGGCAGTTGGGCTACACCTTC. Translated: CASSVWQLGYTF.

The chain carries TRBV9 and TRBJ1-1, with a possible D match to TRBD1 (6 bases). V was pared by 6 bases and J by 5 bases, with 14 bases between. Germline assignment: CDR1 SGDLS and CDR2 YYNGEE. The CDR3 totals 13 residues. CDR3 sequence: CASNLGGGTEAFF. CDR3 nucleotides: TGTGCCAGCAACCTAGGGGGGGGGACTGAAGCTTTCTTT.

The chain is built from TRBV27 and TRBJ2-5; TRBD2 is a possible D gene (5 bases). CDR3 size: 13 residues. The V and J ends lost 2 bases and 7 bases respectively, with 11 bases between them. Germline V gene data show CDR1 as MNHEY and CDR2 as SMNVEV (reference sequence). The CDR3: CASSLGITRTQYF. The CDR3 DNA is TGTGCCAGCAGTTTAGGCATTACTAGGACCCAGTACTTC.

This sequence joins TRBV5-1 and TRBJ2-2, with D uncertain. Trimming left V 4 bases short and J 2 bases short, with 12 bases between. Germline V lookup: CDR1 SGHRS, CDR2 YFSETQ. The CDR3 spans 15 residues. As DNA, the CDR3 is TGCGCCAGCAGCGCGGTCCAGATTAACACCGGGGAGCTGTTTTTT. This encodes CASSAVQINTGELFF.

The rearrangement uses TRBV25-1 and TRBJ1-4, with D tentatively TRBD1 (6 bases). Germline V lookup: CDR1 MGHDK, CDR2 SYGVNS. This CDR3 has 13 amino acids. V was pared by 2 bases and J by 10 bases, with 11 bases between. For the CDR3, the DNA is TGTGCCAGCAGTGAACAGGGGAACGGAAAACTGTTTTTT. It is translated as CASSEQGNGKLFF.

CDR3: CSAAGGGAQFF. The CDR3 bases are TGCAGCGCGGCGGGCGGGGGGGCCCAGTTCTTC. The chain is built from TRBV29-1 and TRBJ2-1, with 9 positions matching TRBD2. The trim removed 7 bases at V and 13 bases at J, leaving 8 bases unmatched. This CDR3 spans 11 amino acids. Germline lookup yields CDR1 SQVTM and CDR2 ANQGSEA.